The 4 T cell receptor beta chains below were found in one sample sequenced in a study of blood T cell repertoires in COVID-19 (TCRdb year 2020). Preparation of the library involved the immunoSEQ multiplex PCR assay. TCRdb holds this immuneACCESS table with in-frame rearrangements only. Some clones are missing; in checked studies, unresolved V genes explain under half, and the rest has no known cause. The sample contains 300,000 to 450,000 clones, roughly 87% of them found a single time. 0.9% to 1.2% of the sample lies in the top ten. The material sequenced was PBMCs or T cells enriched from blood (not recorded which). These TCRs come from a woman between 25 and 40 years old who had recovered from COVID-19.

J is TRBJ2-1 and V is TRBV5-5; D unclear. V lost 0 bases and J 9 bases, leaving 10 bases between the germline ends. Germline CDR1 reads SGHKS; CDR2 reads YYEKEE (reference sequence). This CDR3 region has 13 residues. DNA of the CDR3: TGTGCCAGCAGCTTGGCCCCAGGTGGTGAGCAGTTCTTC. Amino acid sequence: CASSLAPGGEQFF.

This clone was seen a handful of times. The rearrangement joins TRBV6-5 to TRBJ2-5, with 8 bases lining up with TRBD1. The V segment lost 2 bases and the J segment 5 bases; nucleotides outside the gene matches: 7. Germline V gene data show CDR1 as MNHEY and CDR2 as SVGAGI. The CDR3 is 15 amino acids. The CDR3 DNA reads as TGTGCCAGCAGTTACCCAGGACAGGGCGGGGAGACCCAGTACTTC. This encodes CASSYPGQGGETQYF.

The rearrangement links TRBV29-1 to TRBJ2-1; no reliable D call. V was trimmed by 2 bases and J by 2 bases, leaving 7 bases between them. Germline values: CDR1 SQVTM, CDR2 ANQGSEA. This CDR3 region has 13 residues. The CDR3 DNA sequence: TGCAGCGTTGAAAGGAGCACCTACAATGAGCAGTTCTTC. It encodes CSVERSTYNEQFF.

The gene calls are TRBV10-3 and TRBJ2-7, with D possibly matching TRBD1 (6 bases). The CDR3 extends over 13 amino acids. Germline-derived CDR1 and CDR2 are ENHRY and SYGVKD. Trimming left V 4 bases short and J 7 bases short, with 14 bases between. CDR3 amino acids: CAISAQGSGEQYF. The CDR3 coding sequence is TGTGCCATCAGTGCGCAGGGGTCGGGGGAGCAGTACTTC.